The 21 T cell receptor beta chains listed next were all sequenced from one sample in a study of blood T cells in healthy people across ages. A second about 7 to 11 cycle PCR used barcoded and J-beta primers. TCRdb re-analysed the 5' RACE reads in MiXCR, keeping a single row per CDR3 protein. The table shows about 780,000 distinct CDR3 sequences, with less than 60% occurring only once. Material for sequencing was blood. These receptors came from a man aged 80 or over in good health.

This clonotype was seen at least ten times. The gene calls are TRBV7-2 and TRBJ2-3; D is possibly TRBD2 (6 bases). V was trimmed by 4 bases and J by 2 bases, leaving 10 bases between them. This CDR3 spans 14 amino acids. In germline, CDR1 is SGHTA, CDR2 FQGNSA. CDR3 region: CASSSSVSTDTQYF. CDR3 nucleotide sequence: TGTGCCAGCAGCTCTAGCGTCTCCACAGATACGCAGTATTTT.

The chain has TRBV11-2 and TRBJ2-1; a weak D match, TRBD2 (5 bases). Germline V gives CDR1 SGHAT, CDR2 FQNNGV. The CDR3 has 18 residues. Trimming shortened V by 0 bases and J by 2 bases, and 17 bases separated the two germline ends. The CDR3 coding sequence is TGTGCCAGCAGCTTAGAGGGCGGGTATGCGGATACCTACAATGAGCAGTTCTTC. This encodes CASSLEGGYADTYNEQFF. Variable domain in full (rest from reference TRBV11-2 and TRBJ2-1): EAGVAQSPRYKIIEKRQSVAFWCNPISGHATLYWYQQILGQGPKLLIQFQNNGVVDDSQLPKDRFSAERLKGVDSTLKIQPAKLEDSAVYLCASSLEGGYADTYNEQFFGPGTRLTVL.

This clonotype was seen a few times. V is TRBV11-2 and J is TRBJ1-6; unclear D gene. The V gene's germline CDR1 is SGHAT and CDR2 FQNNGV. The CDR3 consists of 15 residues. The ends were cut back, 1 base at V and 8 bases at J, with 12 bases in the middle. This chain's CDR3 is CASSLAHDKYSPLHF. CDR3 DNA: TGTGCCAGCAGCTTAGCCCACGATAAATATTCACCCCTCCACTTT.

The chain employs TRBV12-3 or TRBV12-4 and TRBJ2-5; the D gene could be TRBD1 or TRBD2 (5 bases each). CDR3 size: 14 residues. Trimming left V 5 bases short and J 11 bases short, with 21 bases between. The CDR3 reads CASSRAPGPNEQYF. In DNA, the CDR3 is TGTGCCAGCAGTCGCGCACCGGGACCTAATGAGCAGTACTTC.

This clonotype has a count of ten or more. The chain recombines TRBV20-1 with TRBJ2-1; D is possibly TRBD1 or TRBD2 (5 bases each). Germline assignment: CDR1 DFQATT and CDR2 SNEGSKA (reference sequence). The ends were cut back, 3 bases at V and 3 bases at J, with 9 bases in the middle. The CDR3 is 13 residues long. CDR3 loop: CSASRDDYNEQFF. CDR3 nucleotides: TGCAGTGCTAGCCGGGACGACTACAATGAGCAGTTCTTC.

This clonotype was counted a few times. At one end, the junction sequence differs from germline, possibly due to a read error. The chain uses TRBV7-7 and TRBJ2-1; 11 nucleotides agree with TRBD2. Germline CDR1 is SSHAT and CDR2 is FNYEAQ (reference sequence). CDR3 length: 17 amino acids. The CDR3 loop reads CASSLAGGTSAGNEQFF. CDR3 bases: TGTGCTAGCAGCTTAGCGGGGGGGACTAGCGCGGGGAATGAGCAGTTCTTC.

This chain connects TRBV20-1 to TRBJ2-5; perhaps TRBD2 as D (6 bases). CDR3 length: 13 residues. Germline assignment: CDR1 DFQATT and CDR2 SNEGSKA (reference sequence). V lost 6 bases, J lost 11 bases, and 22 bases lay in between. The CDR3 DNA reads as TGCAGTGCCCTAGGACCGGGAGTCAATGAGCAGTACTTC. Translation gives CSALGPGVNEQYF.

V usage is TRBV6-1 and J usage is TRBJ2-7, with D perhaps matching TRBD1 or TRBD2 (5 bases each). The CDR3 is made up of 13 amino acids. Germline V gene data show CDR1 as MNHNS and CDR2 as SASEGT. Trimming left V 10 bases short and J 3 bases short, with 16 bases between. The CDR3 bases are TGTGCCACAAACAGAGGGGAAATCTACGAGCAGTACTTC. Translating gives CATNRGEIYEQYF.

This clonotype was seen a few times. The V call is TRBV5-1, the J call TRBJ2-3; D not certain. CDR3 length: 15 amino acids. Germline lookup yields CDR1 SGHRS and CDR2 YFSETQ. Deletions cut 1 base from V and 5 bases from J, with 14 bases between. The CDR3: CASSLLSNDGDTQYF. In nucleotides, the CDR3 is TGCGCCAGCAGCTTGCTGTCTAATGACGGAGATACGCAGTATTTT.

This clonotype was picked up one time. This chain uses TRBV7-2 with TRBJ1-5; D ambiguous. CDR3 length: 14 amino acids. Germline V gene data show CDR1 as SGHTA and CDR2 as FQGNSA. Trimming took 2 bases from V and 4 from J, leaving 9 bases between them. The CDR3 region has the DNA TGTGCCAGCAGCTTATACTCTGAGAATCAGCCCCAGCATTTT. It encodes CASSLYSENQPQHF. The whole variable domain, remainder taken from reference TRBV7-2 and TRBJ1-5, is GAGVSQSPSNKVTEKGKDVELRCDPISGHTALYWYRQSLGQGLEFLIYFQGNSAPDKSGLPSDRFSAERTGGSVSTLTIQRTQQEDSAVYLCASSLYSENQPQHFGDGTRLSIL.

The CDR3: CATSDLQGTGETQYF. The CDR3 DNA reads TGTGCCACCAGTGATTTGCAGGGTACGGGAGAGACCCAGTACTTC. The chain carries TRBV24-1 and TRBJ2-5; a weak D match, TRBD1 (5 bases). Germline V gene lookup returns CDR1 KGHDR and CDR2 SFDVKD. The V end was cut by 0 bases, the J end by 4 bases, with 11 bases between. This CDR3 is built from 15 residues.

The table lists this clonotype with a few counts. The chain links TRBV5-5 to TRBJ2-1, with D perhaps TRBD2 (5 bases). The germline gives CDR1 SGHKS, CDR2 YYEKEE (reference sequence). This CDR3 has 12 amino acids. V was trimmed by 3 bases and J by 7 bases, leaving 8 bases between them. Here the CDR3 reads CASSWTGNEQFF. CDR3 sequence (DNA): TGTGCCAGCAGCTGGACGGGGAATGAGCAGTTCTTC.

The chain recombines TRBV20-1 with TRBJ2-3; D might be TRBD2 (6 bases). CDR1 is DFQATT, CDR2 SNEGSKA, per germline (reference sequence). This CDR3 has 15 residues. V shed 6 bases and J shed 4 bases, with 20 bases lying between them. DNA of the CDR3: TGCAGTGCGGCCCGGGCGGGGTGGGGCGCAGATACGCAGTATTTT. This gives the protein CSAARAGWGADTQYF.

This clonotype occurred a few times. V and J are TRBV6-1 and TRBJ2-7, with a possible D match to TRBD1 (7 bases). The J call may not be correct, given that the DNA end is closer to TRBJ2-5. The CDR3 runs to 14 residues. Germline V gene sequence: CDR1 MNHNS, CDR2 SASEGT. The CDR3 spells CASRSRGVLGTQYF. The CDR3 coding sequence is TGTGCCAGCAGGTCCAGGGGGGTATTGGGGACCCAGTACTTC.

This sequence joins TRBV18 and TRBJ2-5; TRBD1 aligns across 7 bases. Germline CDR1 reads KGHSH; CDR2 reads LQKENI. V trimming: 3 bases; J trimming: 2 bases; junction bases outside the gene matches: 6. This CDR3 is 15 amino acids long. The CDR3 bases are TGTGCCAGCTCACCTACCGGGACAGCTCAAGAGACCCAGTACTTC. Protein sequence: CASSPTGTAQETQYF.

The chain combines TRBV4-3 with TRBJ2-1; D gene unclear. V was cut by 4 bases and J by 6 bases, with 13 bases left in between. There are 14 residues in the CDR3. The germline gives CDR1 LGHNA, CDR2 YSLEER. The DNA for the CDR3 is TGCGCCAGCAGCCGTCTCATGGGCCTCAATGAGCAGTTCTTC. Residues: CASSRLMGLNEQFF.

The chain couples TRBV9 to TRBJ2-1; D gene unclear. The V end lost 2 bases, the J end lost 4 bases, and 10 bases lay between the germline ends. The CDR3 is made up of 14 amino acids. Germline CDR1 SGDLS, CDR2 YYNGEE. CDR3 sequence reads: CASSVSSAYNEQFF. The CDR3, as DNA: TGTGCCAGCAGCGTGTCCAGCGCGTACAATGAGCAGTTCTTC.

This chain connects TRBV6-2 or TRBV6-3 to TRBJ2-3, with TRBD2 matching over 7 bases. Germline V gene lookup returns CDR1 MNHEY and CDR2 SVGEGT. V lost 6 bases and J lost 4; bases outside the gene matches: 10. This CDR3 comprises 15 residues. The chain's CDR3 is CASRPSLAEPDTQYF. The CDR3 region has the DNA TGTGCCAGCAGGCCGTCCCTAGCGGAACCAGATACGCAGTATTTT.

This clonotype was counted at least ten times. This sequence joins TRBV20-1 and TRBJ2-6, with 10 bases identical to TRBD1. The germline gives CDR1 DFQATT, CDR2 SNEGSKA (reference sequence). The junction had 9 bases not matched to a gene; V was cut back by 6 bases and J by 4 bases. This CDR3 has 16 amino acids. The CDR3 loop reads CSAPGQGFSGANVLTF. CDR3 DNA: TGCAGTGCGCCGGGACAGGGGTTTTCCGGGGCCAACGTCCTGACTTTC.

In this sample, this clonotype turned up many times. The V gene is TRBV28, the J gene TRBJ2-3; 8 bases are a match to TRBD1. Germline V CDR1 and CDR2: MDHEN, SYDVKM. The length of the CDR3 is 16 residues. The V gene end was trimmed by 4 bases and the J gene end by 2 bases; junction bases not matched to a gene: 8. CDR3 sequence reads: CASSSPTGAATDTQYF. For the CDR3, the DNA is TGTGCCAGCAGTTCCCCGACAGGGGCGGCCACAGATACGCAGTATTTT.

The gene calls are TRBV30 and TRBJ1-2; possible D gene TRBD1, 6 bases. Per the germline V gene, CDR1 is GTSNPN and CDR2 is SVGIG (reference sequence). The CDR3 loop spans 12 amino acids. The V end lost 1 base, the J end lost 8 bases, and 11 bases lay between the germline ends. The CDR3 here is CAWSEGEGGYTF. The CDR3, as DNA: TGTGCCTGGAGTGAGGGGGAAGGCGGCTACACCTTC. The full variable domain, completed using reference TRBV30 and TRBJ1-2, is SQTIHQWPATLVQPVGSPLSLECTVEGTSNPNLYWYRQAAGRGLQLLFYSVGIGQISSEVPQNLSASRPQDRQFILSSKKLLLSDSGFYLCAWSEGEGGYTFGSGTRLTVV.